This is a list of T cell receptor beta chains from one sample in a study of CD8 T cells in ankylosing spondylitis. TCRdb re-called the 5' RACE reads through MiXCR, storing one row per CDR3 protein. The sample consists of just under 550,000 distinct CDR3 sequences, roughly an eighth of them appearing once. Sequenced: blood, either unsorted or a sorted T cell fraction (not recorded which). These TCRs come from a male donor with ankylosing spondylitis. The CDR3 runs from the conserved cysteine through the conserved F or W. A D gene is named only where the DNA matches it firmly. Rows may omit the clone size; those that give it use once, few, many or a size class.

V: TRBV27; size: few; J: TRBJ2-3; D: TRBD2; CDR3: CASSNTASGRRRGTDTQYF; DNA: TGTGCCAGCAGTAATACAGCTAGCGGGAGAAGGCGGGGCACAGATACGCAGTATTTT
V: TRBV28; size: many; J: TRBJ2-5; D: TRBD2; CDR3: CAAQTSGQETQYF; DNA: TGTGCCGCCCAGACTAGCGGACAAGAGACCCAGTACTTC
V: TRBV20-1; size: NA; J: TRBJ2-5; D: NA; CDR3: CSARSGLGQETQYF; DNA: TGCAGTGCTAGGAGCGGGCTGGGGCAAGAGACCCAGTACTTC
V: TRBV29-1; size: few; J: TRBJ2-3; D: TRBD1; CDR3: CSVDRDSRADTQYF; DNA: TGCAGCGTCGACAGGGATTCGAGGGCAGATACGCAGTATTTT
V: TRBV10-3; size: many; J: TRBJ2-3; D: TRBD2; CDR3: CAISWTSGGTDTQYF; DNA: TGTGCCATCAGTTGGACTAGCGGGGGGACAGATACGCAGTATTTT
V: TRBV5-5; size: many; J: TRBJ2-1; D: NA; CDR3: CASSFGGTSYNEQFF; DNA: TGTGCCAGCAGCTTCGGCGGGACCTCCTACAATGAGCAGTTCTTC
V: TRBV7-8; size: NA; J: TRBJ1-4; D: NA; CDR3: CASSPSKGAEKLFF; DNA: TGTGCCAGCAGCCCATCGAAGGGTGCGGAAAAACTGTTTTTT
V: TRBV7-2; size: NA; J: TRBJ2-6; D: NA; CDR3: CASSARRGLGANVLTF; DNA: TGTGCCAGCAGCGCACGGAGGGGCCTTGGGGCCAACGTCCTGACTTTC
V: TRBV19; size: NA; J: TRBJ1-1; D: NA; CDR3: CASFKTDQGITEAFF; DNA: TGTGCCAGTTTTAAGACCGATCAGGGAATTACTGAAGCTTTCTTT
V: TRBV29-1; size: NA; J: TRBJ2-1; D: TRBD2; CDR3: CSVEDRAGVGNEQFF; DNA: TGCAGCGTTGAAGATCGAGCGGGAGTGGGTAATGAGCAGTTCTTC
V: TRBV20-1; size: NA; J: TRBJ2-7; D: TRBD1; CDR3: CSANPADRGSYEQYF; DNA: TGCAGTGCCAACCCGGCGGACAGGGGTTCCTACGAGCAGTACTTC
V: TRBV15; size: NA; J: TRBJ1-1; D: TRBD1; CDR3: CATSRGRGTGSLNTEAFF; DNA: TGTGCCACCAGCAGAGGACGGGGGACAGGGAGTCTGAACACTGAAGCTTTCTTT
V: TRBV5-1; size: NA; J: TRBJ2-1; D: TRBD2; CDR3: CASSLEVAGGVNEQFF; DNA: TGCGCCAGCAGCTTGGAAGTAGCGGGAGGGGTGAATGAGCAGTTCTTC
V: TRBV24-1; size: NA; J: TRBJ2-1; D: TRBD2; CDR3: CATSDPSGRGGGEQSF; DNA: TGTGCCACCAGTGACCCTAGCGGGAGGGGGGGTGGTGAGCAGTCCTTC
V: TRBV10-1; size: NA; J: TRBJ2-2; D: NA; CDR3: CASSGRQGGPMNTGELFF; DNA: TGCGCCAGCAGTGGCCGTCAGGGGGGACCTATGAACACCGGGGAGCTGTTTTTT
V: TRBV20-1; size: few; J: TRBJ2-1; D: TRBD2; CDR3: CSPAGGSSYNEQFF; DNA: TGCAGTCCAGCCGGCGGGAGCTCCTACAATGAGCAGTTCTTC
V: TRBV9; size: NA; J: TRBJ2-5; D: NA; CDR3: CASSPGRKETQYF; DNA: TGTGCCAGCAGCCCAGGTCGAAAAGAGACCCAGTACTTC
V: TRBV29-1; size: NA; J: TRBJ2-4; D: TRBD2; CDR3: CSVDGEGVIQYF; DNA: TGCAGCGTTGACGGGGAGGGAGTTATTCAGTACTTC
V: TRBV5-6; size: NA; J: TRBJ2-1; D: TRBD1; CDR3: CASSAKPSGGGEQFF; DNA: TGTGCCAGCAGCGCAAAACCCTCAGGGGGTGGTGAGCAGTTCTTC
V: TRBV10-3; size: few; J: TRBJ2-5; D: NA; CDR3: CATGPQETQYF; DNA: TGTGCCACCGGACCTCAAGAGACCCAGTACTTC
V: TRBV24-1; size: NA; J: TRBJ1-4; D: TRBD1; CDR3: CATSDPGQGNEKLFF; DNA: TGTGCCACCAGTGACCCGGGACAGGGTAATGAAAAACTGTTTTTT
V: TRBV7-2; size: NA; J: TRBJ1-1; D: TRBD1; CDR3: CASSFPTGDTEAFF; DNA: TGTGCCAGCAGCTTTCCGACAGGGGACACTGAAGCTTTCTTT
V: TRBV7-8; size: NA; J: TRBJ2-2; D: TRBD2; CDR3: CASSPFGDAGGYGELFF; DNA: TGTGCCAGCAGCCCCTTTGGAGATGCGGGAGGTTACGGGGAGCTGTTTTTT
V: TRBV28; size: few; J: TRBJ2-2; D: NA; CDR3: CASSTPGTGTGELFF; DNA: TGTGCCAGCAGCACCCCCGGGACGGGCACCGGGGAGCTGTTTTTT
V: TRBV15; size: few; J: TRBJ2-6; D: NA; CDR3: CATKRIENMAGANVLTF; DNA: TGTGCCACCAAAAGGATAGAGAACATGGCTGGGGCCAACGTCCTGACTTTC
V: TRBV7-8; size: few; J: TRBJ2-1; D: NA; CDR3: CASSLATGDWGYNEQFF; DNA: TGTGCCAGCAGCTTAGCGACCGGTGATTGGGGTTACAATGAGCAGTTCTTC
V: TRBV6-1; size: NA; J: TRBJ1-5; D: NA; CDR3: CASSQTGSNQPQHF; DNA: TGTGCCAGCAGCCAGACGGGGAGCAATCAGCCCCAGCATTTT
V: TRBV4-2; size: NA; J: TRBJ2-1; D: NA; CDR3: CASSQEVLGEQFF; DNA: TGTGCCAGCAGCCAAGAAGTCCTCGGTGAGCAGTTCTTC
V: TRBV20-1; size: NA; J: TRBJ2-5; D: TRBD2; CDR3: CCARDQLAGDQETQYF; DNA: TGCTGTGCTAGAGACCAACTAGCGGGAGACCAAGAGACCCAGTACTTC
V: TRBV24-1; size: NA; J: TRBJ1-2; D: TRBD1; CDR3: CATSGPTGEGYTF; DNA: TGTGCCACCAGTGGTCCGACAGGGGAAGGCTACACCTTC
V: TRBV18; size: NA; J: TRBJ2-1; D: NA; CDR3: CASSLPGTDEQFF; DNA: TGTGCCAGCTCACTACCCGGGACGGATGAGCAGTTCTTC
V: TRBV12-3/TRBV12-4; size: NA; J: TRBJ1-6; D: NA; CDR3: CASSFPGFGSPLHF; DNA: TGTGCCAGCAGTTTTCCAGGGTTCGGTTCACCCCTCCACTTT
V: TRBV12-3/TRBV12-4; size: NA; J: TRBJ2-2; D: TRBD1; CDR3: CASSLVRGTGNTGELFF; DNA: TGTGCCAGCAGTTTGGTTAGAGGGACAGGGAACACCGGGGAGCTGTTTTTT
V: TRBV20-1; size: few; J: TRBJ2-7; D: NA; CDR3: CSARRGSEQYF; DNA: TGCAGTGCTAGAAGGGGTTCAGAGCAGTACTTC
V: TRBV18; size: NA; J: TRBJ1-5; D: NA; CDR3: CASSLGPLSGNQPQHF; DNA: TGTGCCAGCTCATTAGGGCCCCTCTCGGGCAATCAGCCCCAGCATTTT
V: TRBV6-1; size: NA; J: TRBJ2-3; D: NA; CDR3: CASSPESGTDTQYF; DNA: TGTGCCAGTTCCCCGGAGTCGGGCACAGATACGCAGTATTTT